Presented here are 7 T cell receptor beta chains from one specimen sequenced in a study of neurological immune-mediated disorders. Time point meaning: longitudinal time-point 3. TCRdb recomputed calls from the 5' RACE reads with MiXCR, one row per CDR3 protein. The repertoire consists of roughly 100,000 distinct CDR3 sequences, with less than 14% occurring once and the leading ten covering more than 2.5%. Sequencing was carried out using PBMCs. These receptors were collected from a female donor with HTLV-1-associated myelopathy (HAM/TSP).

About this clonotype itself: This sequence may be a read error, since a much larger clone differs from it by one base. No conserved phenylalanine or tryptophan ends this CDR3, so it is likely a read error. The chain joins TRBV2 to TRBJ1-2, with D possibly matching TRBD1 (6 bases). With 11 bases removed from V and 3 bases from J, the gap between germline ends came to 19 bases. The CDR3 length is 14 residues. Germline values: CDR1 SNHLY, CDR2 FYNNEI. In DNA, the CDR3 is TGTGCCTCTCAAACCGACAGGTTCCACTATGGCTACACCTTA. This gives the protein CASQTDRFHYGYTL.

The chain employs TRBV12-3 or TRBV12-4 and TRBJ2-3; a possible D gene is TRBD1 (6 bases). The CDR3 sequence is 14 residues long. V shed 4 bases and J shed 0 bases, with 8 bases lying between them. This CDR3 is CASSYRASTDTQYF. For the CDR3, the DNA is TGTGCCAGCAGTTACAGGGCCAGCACAGATACGCAGTATTTT.

This clonotype was observed many times. This rearrangement joins TRBV20-1 to TRBJ2-1, with 8 bases lining up with TRBD1. The CDR3 has 13 residues. Germline trimming cut 2 bases from V and 8 bases from J; bases unmatched to any gene: 5. Looked up from germline, CDR1 is DFQATT and CDR2 is SNEGSKA (reference sequence). The CDR3, as DNA: TGCAGTGCTAGATCGGACAGGGACGATGAGCAGTTCTTC. It encodes CSARSDRDDEQFF.

This clonotype appeared many times. The CDR3 is CASSSQRGGYNEQFF. CDR3 DNA: TGTGCCAGCAGCTCCCAGCGGGGGGGATACAATGAGCAGTTCTTC. This rearrangement joins TRBV7-2 to TRBJ2-1; 10 bases match TRBD2. The CDR3 covers 15 residues. Trimming removed 4 bases from V and 4 bases from J; junction bases left unmatched: 4. CDR1 is SGHTA, CDR2 FQGNSA, per germline.

This clonotype was seen repeatedly, ten times or more. V gene TRBV12-3 or TRBV12-4 combines with J gene TRBJ2-1; 11 bases map to TRBD2. The length of the CDR3 is 16 residues. The ends lost 4 bases at V and 1 base at J; junction bases unmatched: 3. In nucleotides, the CDR3 is TGTGCCAGCAGTTCGGGACTAGCGGATTCCTACAATGAGCAGTTCTTC. It is translated as CASSSGLADSYNEQFF.

This clonotype was counted at least ten times. The chain uses TRBV5-1 and TRBJ2-3; 8 nucleotides match TRBD1. CDR3 length equals 15 residues. Germline loops: CDR1 SGHRS, CDR2 YFSETQ. V lost 5 bases and J lost 0; bases outside the gene matches: 5. The CDR3 region is CASRPTGESTDTQYF. CDR3 bases: TGCGCCAGCAGACCGACAGGGGAAAGCACAGATACGCAGTATTTT.

At least ten counts were recorded for this clonotype. The DNA for the CDR3 is TGTGCCAGCAGCTTACCCGACAGGGCCATCTACGAGCAGTACTTC. This encodes CASSLPDRAIYEQYF. The V and J genes are TRBV5-6 and TRBJ2-7, with 7 positions matching TRBD1. The CDR3 totals 15 residues. Germline V gene data show CDR1 as SGHDT and CDR2 as YYEEEE. V shed 2 bases and J 3 bases; nucleotides not matched to a gene: 8.